These 30 T cell receptor beta chains originate from one sample sequenced in a study of blood T cell repertoires in COVID-19. Data came from immunoSEQ multiplex PCR; TCRdb stores just in-frame clones and leaves some out. The sample lists 360,000 or so clones, about 90% seen once, with approximately 3.1% in the top ten. The sample comprised PBMCs or T cells enriched from blood (not recorded which). The receptors stem from a woman aged 25 to 45 who had recovered from COVID-19.

The rearrangement uses TRBV28 and TRBJ2-7, with 15 bases identical to TRBD2. The CDR3 spans 17 residues. V lost 8 bases to trimming and J lost 4 bases; unmatched junction nucleotides: 12. Germline-derived CDR1 and CDR2 are MDHEN and SYDVKM. The CDR3, as DNA: TGTGCCAGCGGTAGAACGGGACTAGCGGGAGGCCCATACGAGCAGTACTTC. It specifies CASGRTGLAGGPYEQYF. Looking up the rest from reference TRBV28 and TRBJ2-7 gives the full variable domain: DVKVTQSSRYLVKRTGEKVFLECVQDMDHENMFWYRQDPGLGLRLIYFSYDVKMKEKGDIPEGYSVSREKKERFSLILESASTNQTSMYLCASGRTGLAGGPYEQYFGPGTRLTVT.

The chain employs TRBV28 and TRBJ1-5; D is perhaps TRBD1 (5 bases). Between the trimmed V and J ends, which lost 7 bases and 9 bases, there was a span of 19 bases. Germline V gene lookup returns CDR1 MDHEN and CDR2 SYDVKM. The CDR3 covers 14 residues. The CDR3 nucleotides read TGTGCCAGCACCTCCCAGGGTCCCTCTTGGCCCCAGCATTTT. The encoded protein is CASTSQGPSWPQHF.

This chain connects TRBV5-1 to TRBJ2-1, with D possibly matching TRBD1 (6 bases). The germline CDR1 and CDR2 sequences are SGHRS and YFSETQ. Trimming left V 2 bases short and J 3 bases short, with 24 bases between. CDR3 size: 19 residues. The CDR3 protein is CASSFNRDISQGLYNEQFF. The CDR3 nucleotides read TGCGCCAGCAGCTTCAACCGGGACATTTCCCAAGGCCTCTACAATGAGCAGTTCTTC.

The chain links TRBV24-1 to TRBJ1-4, with 7 bases matching TRBD1. CDR1 is KGHDR and CDR2 is SFDVKD in the germline V gene. The CDR3 sequence is 14 residues long. After removal of 9 bases from V and 9 bases from J, the junction contained 12 bases not matched to a gene. The CDR3 DNA is TGTGCCACCCACCCCGCAGGGGGAAATAAAAAACTGTTTTTT. It is translated as CATHPAGGNKKLFF.

This sequence joins TRBV5-1 and TRBJ2-7, with a possible D match to TRBD1 (6 bases). In germline, CDR1 is SGHRS, CDR2 YFSETQ. Trimming pared 0 bases from V and 0 bases from J, leaving 10 bases between. This CDR3 has 15 residues. CDR3 residues: CASSLEGVSSYEQYF. In nucleotides, the CDR3 is TGCGCCAGCAGCTTGGAGGGGGTCAGCTCCTACGAGCAGTACTTC.

The chain joins TRBV7-2 to TRBJ1-6; a weak D match, TRBD1 (5 bases). Trimming stripped 4 bases from V and 11 bases from J, with 12 bases between. The CDR3 consists of 13 residues. From germline, CDR1 is SGHTA and CDR2 FQGNSA. The CDR3 DNA reads as TGTGCCAGCAGCTCAGCCAGGGTGGCACCCCTCCACTTT. The encoded protein is CASSSARVAPLHF.

This clone came up once. The V call is TRBV18, the J call TRBJ1-4; TRBD1 matches 7 bases. There are 14 residues in the CDR3. J lost 6 bases, V lost 3 bases, and 4 bases had no gene match. From germline, CDR1 is KGHSH and CDR2 LQKENI. CDR3 sequence: CASSPGQDYEKLFF. CDR3 DNA sequence: TGTGCCAGCTCACCCGGACAGGATTATGAAAAACTGTTTTTT. Full variable domain (outside the CDR3, taken from reference TRBV18 and TRBJ1-4): NAGVMQNPRHLVRRRGQEARLRCSPMKGHSHVYWYRQLPEEGLKFMVYLQKENIIDESGMPKERFSAEFPKEGPSILRIQQVVRGDSAAYFCASSPGQDYEKLFFGSGTQLSVL.

A remark on this clone: An end of the junction differs from the germline gene, which may be a read error. The V gene is TRBV3-1 (or the pseudogene TRBV3-2), the J gene TRBJ2-6; no reliable D call. The CDR3 loop spans 17 amino acids. Germline CDR1 is LGHDT and CDR2 is YNNKEL (reference sequence). The DNA for the CDR3 is TGTGCCAGCACCCAAAGGTTAGGCGGAAGAGGGGCCAACGTCCTGACTTTC. Translated, it gives CASTQRLGGRGANVLTF.

The chain carries TRBV4-1 and TRBJ2-7, with TRBD2 matching over 7 bases. This CDR3 contains 15 residues. Germline CDR1 and CDR2: MGHRA and YSYEKL. V was clipped by 4 bases and J by 2 bases; unmatched bases: 8. CDR3 coding DNA: TGCGCCAGCAGCCGAGAGCGGGGAACTACCTACGAGCAGTACTTC. This encodes CASSRERGTTYEQYF.

CDR3 nucleotides: TGTGCCAGCAGCCAAGATATTGGCAGGCTTGATTCACCCCTCCACTTT. This sequence encodes CASSQDIGRLDSPLHF. The J gene is TRBJ1-6, the V gene TRBV4-2, with no clear D. CDR3 length equals 16 residues. The V gene lost 0 bases and the J gene lost 8 bases, with 14 bases spanning the gap. Germline V gives CDR1 LGHNA, CDR2 YNFKEQ.

J is TRBJ1-1 and V is TRBV1. TRBV1 is deemed a pseudogene. The CDR3 has 14 amino acids. The CDR3 DNA follows: TGCACCAGCAGCCAAGCGAAGAGGTACACTGAAGCTTTCTTT. Translating it yields CTSSQAKRYTEAFF.

The V call is TRBV7-9, the J call TRBJ2-1; TRBD1 matches 10 bases. The CDR3 sequence is 15 residues long. V was clipped by 4 bases and J by 8 bases; unmatched bases: 8. Per the germline V gene, CDR1 is SEHNR and CDR2 is FQNEAQ (reference sequence). The CDR3 loop reads CASSSDRGRFDEQFF. For the CDR3, the DNA is TGTGCCAGCAGCTCAGACAGGGGGCGGTTTGATGAGCAGTTCTTC.

This clone was picked up a small number of times. The gene calls are TRBV19 and TRBJ2-1; D gene unclear. In germline, CDR1 is LNHDA, CDR2 SQIVND (reference sequence). Trimming removed 6 bases from V and 6 bases from J, with 6 bases in between. The CDR3 spans 11 residues. The CDR3 sequence: CASRTANEQFF. CDR3 sequence (DNA): TGTGCCAGTAGGACTGCCAATGAGCAGTTCTTC.

The V gene is TRBV6-6, the J gene TRBJ1-5; TRBD1 is a possible D gene (6 bases). The V gene lost 6 bases and the J gene lost 0 bases, with 12 bases spanning the gap. The CDR3 extends over 15 amino acids. The germline V gene has CDR1 MNHNY and CDR2 SVGAGI (reference sequence). The CDR3 DNA reads as TGTGCCAGCAGCCTGGGGGGGGCTAGCAATCAGCCCCAGCATTTT. It codes for CASSLGGASNQPQHF.

This chain links TRBV4-1 with TRBJ1-2; TRBD1 might be the D (5 bases). This CDR3 comprises 15 residues. V shed 1 base and J shed 0 bases, with 9 bases lying between them. Looked up from germline, CDR1 is MGHRA and CDR2 is YSYEKL. The CDR3 loop reads CASSQAEGPNYGYTF. As DNA, the CDR3 is TGCGCCAGCAGCCAAGCGGAGGGACCTAACTATGGCTACACCTTC.

CDR3 loop: CASILQGASKNIQYF. In DNA, the CDR3 is TGTGCCAGCATCCTACAGGGGGCATCCAAAAACATTCAGTACTTC. V is TRBV2 and J is TRBJ2-4; TRBD1 agrees at 9 bases. The CDR3 length is 15 residues. From germline, CDR1 is SNHLY and CDR2 FYNNEI. After removal of 7 bases from V and 2 bases from J, the junction contained 6 bases not matched to a gene.

CDR3 nucleotides: TGCGCCAGCAGCTGGGGACAGGGACTTACGCGGAGCACTGAAGCTTTCTTT. Translating gives CASSWGQGLTRSTEAFF. The chain carries TRBV5-1 and TRBJ1-1; 9 nucleotides agree with TRBD1. Trimming removed 3 bases from V and 4 bases from J; junction bases left unmatched: 13. The CDR3 spans 17 residues. Per the germline V gene, CDR1 is SGHRS and CDR2 is YFSETQ.

This clone was found once. The chain links TRBV29-1 to TRBJ1-1; D gene uncertain. This CDR3 has 11 amino acids. Germline-derived CDR1 and CDR2 are SQVTM and ANQGSEA. Trimming left V 3 bases short and J 7 bases short, with 9 bases between. The CDR3 sequence: CSVEGGGEAFF. The CDR3 DNA reads TGCAGCGTTGAGGGAGGTGGTGAAGCTTTCTTT.

In this sample, this clone turned up once. The chain recombines TRBV5-4 with TRBJ2-3; 8 positions agree with TRBD1. CDR3 size: 13 residues. The trim removed 4 bases at V and 6 bases at J, leaving 4 bases unmatched. CDR1 and CDR2 from the germline V gene are SGHNT and YYREEE (reference sequence). The CDR3 spells CASSIQGEDTQYF. The CDR3 coding sequence is TGTGCCAGCAGCATACAGGGGGAGGATACGCAGTATTTT.

J is TRBJ2-7 and V is TRBV4-1, with a tentative D call TRBD1 (5 bases). Germline CDR1 is MGHRA and CDR2 is YSYEKL. V was cut by 3 bases and J by 3 bases, with 15 bases left in between. This CDR3 is built from 15 residues. In nucleotides, the CDR3 is TGCGCCAGCAGCCAGACGACAGTGGGGATCTACGAGCAGTACTTC. This codes for CASSQTTVGIYEQYF.

The chain is built from TRBV4-1 and TRBJ2-1; D possibly corresponds to TRBD2 (6 bases). This CDR3 is 14 amino acids long. Germline V gives CDR1 MGHRA, CDR2 YSYEKL. The V end lost 7 bases, the J end lost 8 bases, and 18 bases lay between the germline ends. CDR3 protein: CASNRGGAGDEQFF. The CDR3 DNA sequence: TGCGCCAGCAACCGCGGAGGGGCTGGCGATGAGCAGTTCTTC.

A remark on this clone: Within the sample, other DNA sequences also encode this same CDR3. V is TRBV6-5 and J is TRBJ2-2; a possible D gene is TRBD2 (6 bases). The CDR3 spans 15 residues. Trimming shortened V by 2 bases and J by 1 base, and 8 bases separated the two germline ends. Germline V CDR1 and CDR2: MNHEY, SVGAGI. The DNA of the CDR3 is TGTGCCAGCAGTTACGCGGGACTGAACACCGGGGAGCTGTTTTTT. It translates to CASSYAGLNTGELFF.

V and J are TRBV7-9 and TRBJ2-3, with D perhaps matching TRBD1 (6 bases). Germline V CDR1 and CDR2: SEHNR, FQNEAQ (reference sequence). The germline V and J ends were trimmed by 4 bases and 1 base, with 18 bases remaining between them. CDR3 length: 17 amino acids. CDR3: CASSSPSGAEGTDTQYF. In nucleotides, the CDR3 is TGTGCCAGCAGCTCACCCTCAGGGGCAGAAGGCACAGATACGCAGTATTTT. Variable domain in full (rest from reference TRBV7-9 and TRBJ2-3): DTGVSQNPRHKITKRGQNVTFRCDPISEHNRLYWYRQTLGQGPEFLTYFQNEAQLEKSRLLSDRFSAERPKGSFSTLEIQRTEQGDSAMYLCASSSPSGAEGTDTQYFGPGTRLTVL.

The chain combines TRBV11-2 with TRBJ1-2, with TRBD1 matching over 9 bases. The ends lost 5 bases at V and 8 bases at J; junction bases unmatched: 6. CDR1 is SGHAT and CDR2 is FQNNGV in the germline V gene. The CDR3 length is 13 residues. The CDR3 spells CASSPRDREGYTF. In nucleotides, the CDR3 is TGTGCCAGCAGCCCCCGGGACAGGGAGGGCTACACCTTC.

This clone was seen only once. The DNA of the CDR3 is TGTGCCAGCAGCTTAGTAAGACAGGGACCCTATGGCTACACCTTC. This encodes CASSLVRQGPYGYTF. The genes are TRBV7-2 and TRBJ1-2; 7 bases line up with TRBD1. Germline loops: CDR1 SGHTA, CDR2 FQGNSA. The CDR3 runs 15 residues. Trimming cost V 1 base and J 4 bases; bases outside gene matches: 6.

The V gene is TRBV7-9, the J gene TRBJ1-1; D gene uncertain. CDR3 length equals 13 residues. Germline values: CDR1 SEHNR, CDR2 FQNEAQ (reference sequence). V was pared by 1 base and J by 5 bases, with 8 bases between. The CDR3 DNA reads as TGTGCCAGCAGCTTAGAGGAGGTAACTGAAGCTTTCTTT. It specifies CASSLEEVTEAFF.

The sample holds a few counts of this clone. J is TRBJ1-1 and V is TRBV7-9; 7 nucleotides align to TRBD1. Germline CDR1 is SEHNR and CDR2 is FQNEAQ (reference sequence). Trimming at V came to 5 bases and at J to 4 bases, leaving 4 bases not matched to a gene. CDR3 length equals 13 residues. CDR3 nucleotide sequence: TGTGCCAGCAGCCCAGAGGGGGCCACTGAAGCTTTCTTT. Protein: CASSPEGATEAFF.

The chain employs TRBV28 and TRBJ1-1; D gene ambiguous. The germline CDR1 and CDR2 sequences are MDHEN and SYDVKM. Deletions cut 6 bases from V and 4 bases from J, with 9 bases between. The CDR3 has 12 amino acids. The CDR3 region is CASSSGLTEAFF. The DNA of the CDR3 is TGTGCCAGCAGCTCCGGACTCACTGAAGCTTTCTTT.

The chain links TRBV4-2 to TRBJ2-1; tentative D call: TRBD2 (5 bases). V gave up 2 bases and J gave up 10 bases, with 12 bases separating them. The CDR3 is made up of 13 amino acids. Germline values: CDR1 LGHNA, CDR2 YNFKEQ. CDR3 bases: TGTGCCAGCAGCCAACCGGGGTTTCGGGAGCAGTTCTTC. Translation: CASSQPGFREQFF.

The chain couples TRBV28 to TRBJ1-5, with a tentative D call TRBD1 (6 bases). Germline-derived CDR1 and CDR2 are MDHEN and SYDVKM. V was clipped by 5 bases and J by 3 bases, with 11 bases between them. The CDR3 runs 14 residues. CDR3 residues: CASSVGQPNQPQHF. The CDR3 DNA sequence: TGTGCCAGCAGTGTCGGACAGCCCAATCAGCCCCAGCATTTT.